This TCR beta chain was retrieved from a study of T cell repertoires in cytomegalovirus infection. Looking at the study overall: Selected CMV epitopes included recently identified HLA-C-restricted ones as well as well-studied HLA-B-restricted ones. Indicated by public TCR beta signatures were CMV infection and matching HLA type. General study findings and limits: CMV carriers with the relevant HLA were identified by cumulative public TCR beta family frequency. Dominant in the ex vivo response were TCR beta clonotypes restricted by HLA-C and specific for CMV.

A single record per CDR3 protein comes from TCRdb applying MiXCR to the reads. The sample yields under 500,000 distinct CDR3 sequences, about 42% seen once. The CDR3 contains 15 residues. With 2 bases removed from V and 4 bases from J, the gap between germline ends came to 13 bases. The germline gives CDR1 MNHEY, CDR2 SMNVEV (reference sequence). Regarding this clonotype: Its antigen remains unidentified.

This clonotype was sampled from a human donor in good health (CMV status not recorded). Some clones in this sample may be carry-over from other donors' samples. V usage is TRBV27 and J usage is TRBJ2-3; D unresolved. The specimen was cultured PBMCs, collected from culture after CMV antigen stimulation. CDR3 nucleotides: TGTGCCAGCAGTTTAGGGTGGCGAGGTTCAGATACGCAGTATTTT. This encodes CASSLGWRGSDTQYF.